These 14 T cell receptor beta chains were sequenced from one sample in a study of cytomegalovirus exposure and HLA in healthy donors. Assay used: immunoSEQ multiplex PCR; TCRdb lists only in-frame clones, some missing. The sample lists 55,000 to 70,000 clones, 85% to 95% occurring once. The sample was PBMCs. These receptors all come from a man between 18 and 29 years old in good health and CMV-seronegative.

The chain has TRBV18 and TRBJ1-3, with no clear D. Looked up from germline, CDR1 is KGHSH and CDR2 is LQKENI. This CDR3 is 17 amino acids long. Trimming cost V 0 bases and J 0 bases, with 12 bases left between them. This CDR3 reads CASSPPAEILSGNTIYF. The CDR3 DNA sequence: TGTGCCAGCTCACCACCGGCGGAAATTCTCTCTGGAAACACCATATATTTT.

The chain couples TRBV5-1 to TRBJ1-1; D gene unclear. The V end lost 3 bases, the J end lost 6 bases, and 15 bases lay between the germline ends. Germline V gene sequence: CDR1 SGHRS, CDR2 YFSETQ. The CDR3 is 14 amino acids. The CDR3: CASSSTGEGAEAFF. CDR3 bases: TGCGCCAGCAGCTCCACGGGTGAAGGCGCTGAAGCTTTCTTT.

The chain has TRBV9 and TRBJ2-5; D is perhaps TRBD2 (6 bases). V was cut by 4 bases and J by 3 bases, with 10 bases left in between. The CDR3 spans 13 residues. Germline-derived CDR1 and CDR2 are SGDLS and YYNGEE. This chain's CDR3 is CASSSWGEETQYF. The CDR3 DNA follows: TGTGCCAGCAGCTCTTGGGGGGAAGAGACCCAGTACTTC.

The CDR3 DNA sequence: TGTGCCAGCAGCGTAGCTTCCTCCAGGGGAATCCACGAGCAGTACTTC. The encoded protein is CASSVASSRGIHEQYF. The chain joins TRBV9 to TRBJ2-7; tentatively, D is TRBD1 (6 bases). Trimming took 0 bases from V and 5 from J, leaving 18 bases between them. The CDR3 loop spans 16 amino acids. Germline assignment: CDR1 SGDLS and CDR2 YYNGEE.

V usage is TRBV25-1 and J usage is TRBJ2-1, with 10 bases lining up with TRBD2. From germline, CDR1 is MGHDK and CDR2 SYGVNS. The CDR3 spans 15 residues. Trimming took 3 bases from V and 2 from J; bases not matched to a gene: 1. Here the CDR3 reads CASSEGTSAYNEQFF. In nucleotides, the CDR3 is TGTGCCAGCAGTGAGGGGACTAGCGCCTACAATGAGCAGTTCTTC.

The chain links TRBV28 to TRBJ2-6, with a tentative D call TRBD2 (6 bases). Deletions cut 2 bases from V and 2 bases from J, with 13 bases between. The CDR3 totals 17 residues. Per the germline V gene, CDR1 is MDHEN and CDR2 is SYDVKM. The CDR3 DNA reads as TGTGCCAGCAGTTTAGGAGGTGCTAGCGCTGGGGCCAACGTCCTGACTTTC. It yields the protein CASSLGGASAGANVLTF.

V is TRBV7-9 and J is TRBJ1-2; 8 bases map to TRBD1. Germline CDR1 reads SEHNR; CDR2 reads FQNEAQ (reference sequence). There are 14 residues in the CDR3. V shed 2 bases, J shed 7 bases, and the junction held 6 bases outside the gene matches. For the CDR3, the DNA is TGTGCCAGCAGCTTATCCCTGACAGGGGTTGGCTACACCTTC. Translated: CASSLSLTGVGYTF.

The chain employs TRBV5-4 and TRBJ2-7, with 11 bases that match TRBD1. V gave up 3 bases and J gave up 4 bases; unmatched junction bases: 3. The CDR3 is 14 residues long. In germline, CDR1 is SGHNT, CDR2 YYREEE (reference sequence). CDR3 bases: TGTGCCAGCAGCTACGGACAGGGGGCTTACGAGCAGTACTTC. This encodes CASSYGQGAYEQYF. The full variable domain, in which reference TRBV5-4 and TRBJ2-7 provide the parts outside the CDR3, is ETGVTQSPTHLIKTRGQQVTLRCSSQSGHNTVSWYQQALGQGPQFIFQYYREEENGRGNFPPRFSGLQFPNYSSELNVNALELDDSALYLCASSYGQGAYEQYFGPGTRLTVT.

The V and J genes are TRBV6-1 and TRBJ2-5, with TRBD1 as a possible D gene (7 bases). Trimming pared 3 bases from V and 10 bases from J, leaving 15 bases between. The CDR3 runs 13 residues. In germline, CDR1 is MNHNS, CDR2 SASEGT. In DNA, the CDR3 is TGTGCCAGCAGTGACCAAGTGCAGGGGGGCCAGTACTTC. Translating gives CASSDQVQGGQYF.

This chain links TRBV2 with TRBJ2-6, with 10 bases matching TRBD1. The germline V gene has CDR1 SNHLY and CDR2 FYNNEI. CDR3 size: 15 residues. With V trimmed by 8 bases and J by 3 bases, 4 bases remained unmatched. The CDR3 region has the DNA TGTGCCAGCGGGACAGGGGCCTTTGGGGCCAACGTCCTGACTTTC. This translates into CASGTGAFGANVLTF.

V usage is TRBV7-9 and J usage is TRBJ1-1; TRBD1 is a possible D gene (5 bases). The CDR3 contains 16 residues. Trimming cost V 6 bases and J 0 bases, with 17 bases left between them. CDR1 and CDR2 from the germline V gene are SEHNR and FQNEAQ (reference sequence). The chain's CDR3 is CASSVLGRVVNTEAFF. The CDR3 nucleotides are TGTGCCAGCAGTGTATTGGGCAGGGTGGTGAACACTGAAGCTTTCTTT.

This clone was recorded only once. The chain employs TRBV5-6 and TRBJ1-2; 7 bases agree with TRBD1. V lost 4 bases and J lost 7; bases outside the gene matches: 4. This CDR3 spans 12 amino acids. Germline V gene sequence: CDR1 SGHDT, CDR2 YYEEEE. CDR3 nucleotides: TGTGCCAGCAGCCAAGACAGGGCTGGCTACACCTTC. As protein: CASSQDRAGYTF.

The chain recombines TRBV6-6 with TRBJ2-1; the D is unclear. Germline assignment: CDR1 MNHNY and CDR2 SVGAGI (reference sequence). V was pared by 1 base and J by 4 bases, with 8 bases between. The CDR3 has 14 residues. CDR3 amino acids: CASSYLEAYNEQFF. For the CDR3, the DNA is TGTGCCAGCAGTTACTTAGAGGCTTACAATGAGCAGTTCTTC.

The rearrangement joins TRBV11-2 to TRBJ1-1; TRBD1 agrees at 8 bases. The CDR3 sequence is 15 residues long. Germline CDR1 is SGHAT and CDR2 is FQNNGV. V lost 5 bases, J lost 5 bases, and 10 bases stayed unmatched. CDR3 DNA sequence: TGTGCCAGCAGCCCAATTCAGGGGGCGACGACTGAAGCTTTCTTT. Its protein is CASSPIQGATTEAFF.